The rows below give T cell receptor beta chains drawn from one sample of a study of regulatory T cells in long-lasting Graves disease. TCRdb independently ran MiXCR on the multiplex PCR reads; one entry per CDR3 protein. Of about 620,000 distinct CDR3 sequences listed, 16% are singletons. The same data also contributed to another study, on T cells in Graves' hyperthyroidism and ophthalmopathy.

Here the sequenced sample was peripheral blood mononuclear cells (PBMCs), taken at new diagnosis, from a patient treated with antithyroid drugs. The receptors originated from a woman aged 30 to 39 with Graves disease. CDR3s include the opening cysteine and the closing phenylalanine or tryptophan. Each record gives: D gene, J gene, V gene, clone size, CDR3 protein, CDR3 DNA. The D gene is left open where the match is weak. Rows give clone size only sometimes, using once, few, many, or a class for an expanded clone.

D: .; J: TRBJ1-2; V: TRBV28; size: .; CDR3: CASSLGGGSRGYTF; DNA: TGTGCCAGCAGTTTAGGTGGCGGGTCTCGCGGCTACACCTTC
D: .; J: TRBJ2-2; V: TRBV6-5; size: few; CDR3: CASSYSPGTGELFF; DNA: TGTGCCAGCAGTTACTCCCCTGGAACCGGGGAGCTGTTTTTT
D: .; J: TRBJ1-2; V: TRBV15; size: many; CDR3: CATSSYQGSGGYTF; DNA: TGTGCCACCAGCAGCTACCAGGGCTCTGGGGGCTACACCTTC
D: .; J: TRBJ2-1; V: TRBV20-1; size: few; CDR3: CSVSIWEANEQFF; DNA: TGCAGTGTATCGATTTGGGAGGCAAATGAGCAGTTCTTC
D: .; J: TRBJ2-1; V: TRBV12-3/TRBV12-4; size: .; CDR3: CASRFPQNEQFF; DNA: TGTGCCAGCAGGTTTCCCCAAAATGAGCAGTTCTTC
D: .; J: TRBJ1-4; V: TRBV28; size: many; CDR3: CASSLSGFGEGKLFF; DNA: TGTGCCAGCAGTTTATCTGGTTTTGGGGAGGGAAAACTGTTTTTT
D: TRBD2; J: TRBJ2-1; V: TRBV12-3/TRBV12-4; size: .; CDR3: CASSPWASGSWHNEQFF; DNA: TGTGCCAGCAGTCCATGGGCTAGCGGGAGTTGGCACAATGAGCAGTTCTTC
D: .; J: TRBJ1-3; V: TRBV2; size: many; CDR3: CASTVYGGVGNTIYF; DNA: TGTGCCAGCACTGTGTACGGAGGGGTTGGAAACACCATATATTTT
D: TRBD1; J: TRBJ1-5; V: TRBV11-1; size: .; CDR3: CASSLGQGRTQHF; DNA: TGTGCCAGCAGCTTGGGACAGGGGAGGACCCAGCATTTT
D: TRBD1; J: TRBJ2-1; V: TRBV5-8; size: .; CDR3: CASSHGTASYNEQFF; DNA: TGTGCCAGCAGCCATGGGACAGCTTCCTACAATGAGCAGTTCTTC
D: TRBD1; J: TRBJ1-1; V: TRBV7-8; size: many; CDR3: CASSLVPGQGGTEAFF; DNA: TGTGCCAGCAGCTTAGTCCCGGGACAGGGGGGCACTGAAGCTTTCTTT
D: .; J: TRBJ2-7; V: TRBV4-1; size: once; CDR3: CASSRRDGERYF; DNA: TGCGCCAGCAGCCGGAGGGATGGTGAGCGGTACTTC
D: .; J: TRBJ2-3; V: TRBV18; size: .; CDR3: CASSLDRILALKPDTQYF; DNA: TGTGCCAGCTCACTCGACCGTATATTAGCACTCAAGCCAGATACGCAGTATTTT
D: .; J: TRBJ2-1; V: TRBV6-1; size: many; CDR3: CASSRLGGGVALNEQFF; DNA: TGTGCCAGCAGCCGACTGGGTGGAGGGGTGGCTCTCAATGAGCAGTTCTTC
D: .; J: TRBJ2-7; V: TRBV12-3/TRBV12-4; size: few; CDR3: CASSDGGNEQYF; DNA: TGTGCCAGCAGCGATGGGGGGAACGAGCAGTACTTC
D: .; J: TRBJ1-1; V: TRBV28; size: many; CDR3: CASRPGYTEAFF; DNA: TGTGCCAGCAGGCCCGGTTACACTGAAGCTTTCTTT
D: .; J: TRBJ1-6; V: TRBV28; size: few; CDR3: CASSPSAGGISPLHF; DNA: TGTGCCAGCAGTCCCTCAGCGGGGGGGATTTCACCCCTCCACTTT